This TCR beta chain was found in a study of blood T cell repertoires in COVID-19. Study as a whole: COVID-19 samples collected from the United States, Italy and Spain covered acute and convalescent phases.

The J segment lost 4 bases and the V segment lost 6 bases, leaving 2 bases of the junction unmatched. CDR3 length equals 12 residues. Germline V gene lookup returns CDR1 KGHSH and CDR2 LQKENI. This clone occurred once. Measured with immunoSEQ multiplex PCR; TCRdb has only the in-frame clones, and not every one. The repertoire holds about 210,000 clones, with approximately 84% as singletons. The sequencing input was peripheral blood. The rearrangement uses TRBV18 and TRBJ2-7, with 8 bases that match TRBD1. This sequence originates from a woman aged 45-60 years with active or convalescent COVID-19. CDR3 in amino acids: CASSTGAYEQYV. DNA of the CDR3: TGTGCCAGCTCGACAGGGGCATACGAGCAGTACGTC.